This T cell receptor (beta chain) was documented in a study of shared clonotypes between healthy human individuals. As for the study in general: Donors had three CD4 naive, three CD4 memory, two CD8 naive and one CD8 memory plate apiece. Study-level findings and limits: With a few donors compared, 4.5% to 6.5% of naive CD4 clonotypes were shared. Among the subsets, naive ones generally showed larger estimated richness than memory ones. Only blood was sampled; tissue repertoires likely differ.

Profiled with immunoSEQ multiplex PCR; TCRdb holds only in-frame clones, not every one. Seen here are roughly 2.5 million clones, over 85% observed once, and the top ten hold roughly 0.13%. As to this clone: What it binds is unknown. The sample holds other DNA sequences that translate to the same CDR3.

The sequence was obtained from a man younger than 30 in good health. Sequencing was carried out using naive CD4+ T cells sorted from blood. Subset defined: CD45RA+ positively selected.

CDR3 coding DNA: TGTGCCAGCAGCTTGACCCCTAACACTGAAGCTTTCTTT. Translating gives CASSLTPNTEAFF. V and J are TRBV11-2 and TRBJ1-1; D gene unclear. V lost 3 bases, J lost 2 bases, and 7 bases lay in between. CDR3 length: 13 residues. Germline V gene lookup returns CDR1 SGHAT and CDR2 FQNNGV.